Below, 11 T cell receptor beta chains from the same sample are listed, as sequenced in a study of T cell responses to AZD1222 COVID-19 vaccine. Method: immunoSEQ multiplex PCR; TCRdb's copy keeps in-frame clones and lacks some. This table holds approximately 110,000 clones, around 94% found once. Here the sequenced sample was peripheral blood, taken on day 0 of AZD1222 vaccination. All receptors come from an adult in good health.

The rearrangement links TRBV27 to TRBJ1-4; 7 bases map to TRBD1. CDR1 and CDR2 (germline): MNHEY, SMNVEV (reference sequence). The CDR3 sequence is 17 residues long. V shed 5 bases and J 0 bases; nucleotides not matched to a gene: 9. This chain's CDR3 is CASSPGDSLATNEKLFF. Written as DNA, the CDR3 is TGTGCCAGCAGTCCAGGGGACAGCCTTGCAACTAATGAAAAACTGTTTTTT.

The CDR3 loop reads CASSLFDRTYGYTF. The CDR3 DNA sequence: TGTGCCAGCAGTTTATTTGACAGGACGTATGGCTACACCTTC. The chain uses TRBV28 and TRBJ1-2, with a weak D call TRBD1 (6 bases). V was clipped by 1 base and J by 5 bases, with 11 bases between them. Germline V gene sequence: CDR1 MDHEN, CDR2 SYDVKM. The CDR3 is 14 amino acids.

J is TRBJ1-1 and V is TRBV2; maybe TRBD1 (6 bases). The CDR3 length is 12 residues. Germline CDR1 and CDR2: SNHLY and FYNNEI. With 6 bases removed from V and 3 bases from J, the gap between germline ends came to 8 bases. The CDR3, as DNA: TGTGCCAGCAGGAGGGGGTACACTGAAGCTTTCTTT. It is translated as CASRRGYTEAFF.

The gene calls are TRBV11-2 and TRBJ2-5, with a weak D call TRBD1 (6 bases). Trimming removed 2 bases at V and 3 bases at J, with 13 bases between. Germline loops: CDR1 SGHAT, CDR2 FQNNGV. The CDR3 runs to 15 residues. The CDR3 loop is CASSLFQGLEETQYF. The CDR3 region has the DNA TGTGCCAGCAGCTTATTTCAGGGGTTGGAAGAGACCCAGTACTTC. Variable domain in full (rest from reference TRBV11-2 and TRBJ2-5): EAGVAQSPRYKIIEKRQSVAFWCNPISGHATLYWYQQILGQGPKLLIQFQNNGVVDDSQLPKDRFSAERLKGVDSTLKIQPAKLEDSAVYLCASSLFQGLEETQYFGPGTRLLVL.

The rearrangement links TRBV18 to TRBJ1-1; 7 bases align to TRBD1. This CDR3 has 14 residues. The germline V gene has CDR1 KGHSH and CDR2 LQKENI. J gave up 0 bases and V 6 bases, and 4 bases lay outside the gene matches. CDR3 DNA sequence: TGTGCCAGCTCCCGGACAGGTATGAACACTGAAGCTTTCTTT. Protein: CASSRTGMNTEAFF.

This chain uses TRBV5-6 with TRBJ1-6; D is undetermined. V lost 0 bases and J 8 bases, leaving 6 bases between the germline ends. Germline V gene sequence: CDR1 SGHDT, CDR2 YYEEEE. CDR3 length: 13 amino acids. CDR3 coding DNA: TGTGCCAGCAGCTTGGTCCCTGATTCACCCCTCCACTTT. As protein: CASSLVPDSPLHF.

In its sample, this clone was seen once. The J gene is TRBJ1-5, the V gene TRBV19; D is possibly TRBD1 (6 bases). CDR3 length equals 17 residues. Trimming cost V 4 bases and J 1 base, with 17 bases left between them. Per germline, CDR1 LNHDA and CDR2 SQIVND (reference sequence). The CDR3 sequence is CASSTNSGTPSNQPQHF. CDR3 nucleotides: TGTGCCAGTAGTACAAACTCCGGGACACCGAGCAATCAGCCCCAGCATTTT. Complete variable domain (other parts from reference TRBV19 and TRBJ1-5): DGGITQSPKYLFRKEGQNVTLSCEQNLNHDAMYWYRQDPGQGLRLIYYSQIVNDFQKGDIAEGYSVSREKKESFPLTVTSAQKNPTAFYLCASSTNSGTPSNQPQHFGDGTRLSIL.

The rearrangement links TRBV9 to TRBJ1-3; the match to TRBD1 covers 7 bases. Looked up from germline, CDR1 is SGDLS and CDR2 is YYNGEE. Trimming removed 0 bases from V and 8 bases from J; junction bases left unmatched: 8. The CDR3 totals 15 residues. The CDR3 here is CASSVGLAGGHTIYF. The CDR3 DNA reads TGTGCCAGCAGCGTAGGGTTGGCAGGGGGGCACACCATATATTTT. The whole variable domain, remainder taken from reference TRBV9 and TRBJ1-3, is DSGVTQTPKHLITATGQRVTLRCSPRSGDLSVYWYQQSLDQGLQFLIQYYNGEERAKGNILERFSAQQFPDLHSELNLSSLELGDSALYFCASSVGLAGGHTIYFGEGSWLTVV.

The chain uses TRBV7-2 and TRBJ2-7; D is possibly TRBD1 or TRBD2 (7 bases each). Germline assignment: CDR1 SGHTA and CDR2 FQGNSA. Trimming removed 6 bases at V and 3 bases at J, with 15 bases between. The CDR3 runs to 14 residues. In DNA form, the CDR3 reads TGTGCCAGCAGTGCCCAGGGGGGGAGCTACGAGCAGTACTTC. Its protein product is CASSAQGGSYEQYF.

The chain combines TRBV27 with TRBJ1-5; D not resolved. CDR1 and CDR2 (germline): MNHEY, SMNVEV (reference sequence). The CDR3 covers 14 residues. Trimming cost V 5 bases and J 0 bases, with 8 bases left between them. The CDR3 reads CASSTDFSNQPQHF. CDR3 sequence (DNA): TGTGCCAGCAGTACAGACTTTAGCAATCAGCCCCAGCATTTT.

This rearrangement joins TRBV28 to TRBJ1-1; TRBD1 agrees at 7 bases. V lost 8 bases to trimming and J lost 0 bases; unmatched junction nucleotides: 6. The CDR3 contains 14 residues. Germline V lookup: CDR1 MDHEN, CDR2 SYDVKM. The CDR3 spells CASSLGGLNTEAFF. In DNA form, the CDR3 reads TGTGCCAGCTCCCTAGGGGGCTTGAACACTGAAGCTTTCTTT.